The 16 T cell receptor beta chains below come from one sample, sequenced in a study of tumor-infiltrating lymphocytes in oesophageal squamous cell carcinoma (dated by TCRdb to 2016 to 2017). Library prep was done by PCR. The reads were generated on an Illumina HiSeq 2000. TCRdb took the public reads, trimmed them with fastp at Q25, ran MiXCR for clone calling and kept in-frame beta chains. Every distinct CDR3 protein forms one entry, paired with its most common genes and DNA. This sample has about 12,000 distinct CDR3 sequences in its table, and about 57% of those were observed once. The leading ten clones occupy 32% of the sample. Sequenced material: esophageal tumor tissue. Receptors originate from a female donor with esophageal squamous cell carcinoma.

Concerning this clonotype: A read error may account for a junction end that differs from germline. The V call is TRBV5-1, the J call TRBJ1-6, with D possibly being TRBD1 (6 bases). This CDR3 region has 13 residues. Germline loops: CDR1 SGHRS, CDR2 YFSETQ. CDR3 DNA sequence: TGCGCCAGCAGCTTTACAGGGATGGAGACCCAGTACTTT. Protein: CASSFTGMETQYF.

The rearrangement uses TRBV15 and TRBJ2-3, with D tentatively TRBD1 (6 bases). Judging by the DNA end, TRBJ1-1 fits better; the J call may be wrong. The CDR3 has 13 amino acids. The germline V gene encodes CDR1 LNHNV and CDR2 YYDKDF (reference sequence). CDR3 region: CATSHTGQTEAFF. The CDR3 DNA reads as TGTGCCACCAGCCACACAGGGCAAACTGAAGCTTTCTTT.

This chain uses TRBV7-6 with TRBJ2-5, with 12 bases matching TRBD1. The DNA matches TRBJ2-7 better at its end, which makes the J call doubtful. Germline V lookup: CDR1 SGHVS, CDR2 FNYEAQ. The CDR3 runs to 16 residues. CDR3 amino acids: CASSGERDRGQYEQYF. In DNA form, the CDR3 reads TGTGCCAGCAGCGGAGAACGGGACAGGGGGCAGTACGAGCAGTACTTC.

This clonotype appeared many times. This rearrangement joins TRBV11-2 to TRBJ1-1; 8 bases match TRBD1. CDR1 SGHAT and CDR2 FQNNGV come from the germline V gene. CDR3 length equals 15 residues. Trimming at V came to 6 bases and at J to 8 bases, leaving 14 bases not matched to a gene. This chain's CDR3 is CASRVRDRSSSEAFF. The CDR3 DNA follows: TGTGCCAGCAGGGTACGGGACAGGAGCTCATCGGAAGCTTTCTTT.

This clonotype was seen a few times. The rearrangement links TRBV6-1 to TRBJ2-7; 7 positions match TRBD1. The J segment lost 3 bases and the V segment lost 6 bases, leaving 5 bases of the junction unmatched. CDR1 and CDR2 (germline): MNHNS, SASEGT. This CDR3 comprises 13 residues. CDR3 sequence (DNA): TGTGCCAGCAGACGGGACAGTATCTACGAGCAGTACTTC. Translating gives CASRRDSIYEQYF.

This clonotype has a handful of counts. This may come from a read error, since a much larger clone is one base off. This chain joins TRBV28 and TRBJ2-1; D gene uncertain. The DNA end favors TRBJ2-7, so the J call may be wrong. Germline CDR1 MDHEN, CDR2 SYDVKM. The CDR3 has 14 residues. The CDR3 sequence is CASSFVNSYNEQYF. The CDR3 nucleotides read TGTGCCAGCAGTTTTGTGAACTCCTACAATGAGCAGTACTTC.

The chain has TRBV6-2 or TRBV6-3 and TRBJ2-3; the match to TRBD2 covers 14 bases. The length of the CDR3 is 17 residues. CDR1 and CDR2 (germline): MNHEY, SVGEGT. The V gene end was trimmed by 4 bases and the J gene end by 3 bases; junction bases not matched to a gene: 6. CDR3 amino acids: CASSFNGLAGGTDTQYF. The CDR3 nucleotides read TGTGCCAGCAGTTTCAACGGACTAGCGGGGGGTACAGATACGCAGTATTTT.

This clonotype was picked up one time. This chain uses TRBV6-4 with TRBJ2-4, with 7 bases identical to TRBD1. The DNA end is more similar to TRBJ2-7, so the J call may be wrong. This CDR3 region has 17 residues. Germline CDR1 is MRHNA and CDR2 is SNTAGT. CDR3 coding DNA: TGTGCCAGCAGTGACCACCTCCGACAGGGTCAGTACTACGAGCAGTACTTC. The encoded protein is CASSDHLRQGQYYEQYF.

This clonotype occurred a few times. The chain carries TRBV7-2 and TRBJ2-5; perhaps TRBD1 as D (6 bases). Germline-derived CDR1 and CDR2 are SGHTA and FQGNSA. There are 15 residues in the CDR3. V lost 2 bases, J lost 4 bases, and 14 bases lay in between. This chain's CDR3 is CASSLRQGKRETQYF. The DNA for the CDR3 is TGTGCCAGCAGCTTAAGGCAGGGGAAACGAGAGACCCAGTACTTC.

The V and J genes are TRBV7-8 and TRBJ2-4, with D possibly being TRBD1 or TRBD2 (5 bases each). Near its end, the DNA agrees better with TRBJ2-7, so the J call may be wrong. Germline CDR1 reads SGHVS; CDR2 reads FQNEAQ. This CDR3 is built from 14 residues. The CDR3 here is CASSGWGSSYEQYF. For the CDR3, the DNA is TGTGCCAGCAGCGGATGGGGGAGCTCCTACGAGCAGTACTTC.

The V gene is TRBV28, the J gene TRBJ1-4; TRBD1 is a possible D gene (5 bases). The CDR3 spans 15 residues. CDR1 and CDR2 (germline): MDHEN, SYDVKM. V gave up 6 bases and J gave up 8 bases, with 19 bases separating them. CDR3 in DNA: TGTGCCAGCAGCCCGTGGGGGGAGGCGGGCGAAAAACTGTTTTTT. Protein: CASSPWGEAGEKLFF.

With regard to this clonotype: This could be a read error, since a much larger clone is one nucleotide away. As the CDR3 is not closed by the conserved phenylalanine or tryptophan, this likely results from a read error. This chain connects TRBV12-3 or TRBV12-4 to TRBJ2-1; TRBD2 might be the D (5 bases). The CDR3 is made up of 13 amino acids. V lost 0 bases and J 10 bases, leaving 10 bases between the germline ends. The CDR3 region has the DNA TGTGCCAGCAGTTTAGCAGTTCGGAGGGAGCAGTTCTCC. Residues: CASSLAVRREQFS.

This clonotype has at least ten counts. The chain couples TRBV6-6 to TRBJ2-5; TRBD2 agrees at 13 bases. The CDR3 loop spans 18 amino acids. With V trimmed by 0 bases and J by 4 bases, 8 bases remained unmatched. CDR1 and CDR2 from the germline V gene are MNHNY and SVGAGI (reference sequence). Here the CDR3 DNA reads TGTGCCAGCAGTTACTCAGGACTAGCGGGAGAAGGCGCAGAGACCCAGTACTTC. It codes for CASSYSGLAGEGAETQYF.

Written as DNA, the CDR3 is TGTGCCAGCAGCCCTAAGGGTCGGAGTCTGAACTATGGCTACACCTTC. As protein: CASSPKGRSLNYGYTF. This chain uses TRBV7-3 with TRBJ1-2, with D unclear. The CDR3 has 16 amino acids. Germline CDR1 SGHTA, CDR2 FQGTGA. Trimming stripped 5 bases from V and 2 bases from J, with 18 bases between.

The CDR3: CASSPGQGLDGEKLFF. The CDR3 DNA sequence: TGTGCCAGCTCTCCGGGACAGGGCTTGGACGGTGAAAAACTGTTTTTT. The rearrangement links TRBV18 to TRBJ1-4; 9 nucleotides align to TRBD1. The V gene's germline CDR1 is KGHSH and CDR2 LQKENI. The CDR3 totals 16 residues. The V segment lost 6 bases and the J segment 7 bases; nucleotides outside the gene matches: 12.

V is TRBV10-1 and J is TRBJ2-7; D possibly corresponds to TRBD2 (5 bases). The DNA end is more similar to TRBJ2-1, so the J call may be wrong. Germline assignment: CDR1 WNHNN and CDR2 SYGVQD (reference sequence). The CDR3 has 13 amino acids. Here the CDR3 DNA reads TGCGCCAGCAGTGACGGGAACTACAATGAGCAGTTCTTC. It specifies CASSDGNYNEQFF.